One and the same sample provided the 11 T cell receptor beta chains below, sequenced in a study of blood T cell repertoires in COVID-19. Some clones are missing from TCRdb's copy, which holds only in-frame ones; the method was immunoSEQ multiplex PCR. Among 300,000 to 400,000 clones, approximately 88% were seen once, and the ten largest hold less than 5.5%. The sample was PBMCs or T cells enriched from blood (not recorded which). These receptors originate from a man between 25 and 39 years old who had recovered from COVID-19.

The V gene is TRBV10-3, the J gene TRBJ2-1; 8 nucleotides line up with TRBD2. CDR1 ENHRY and CDR2 SYGVKD come from the germline V gene. The CDR3 is 16 residues long. J lost 2 bases, V lost 6 bases, and 9 bases had no gene match. CDR3 loop: CAIRRDSGVAYNEQFF. The CDR3 nucleotides read TGTGCCATCAGGCGAGATAGCGGGGTGGCCTACAATGAGCAGTTCTTC.

The chain recombines TRBV10-1 with TRBJ1-4; unclear D gene. The V gene lost 3 bases and the J gene lost 0 bases, with 14 bases spanning the gap. The germline V gene has CDR1 WNHNN and CDR2 SYGVQD (reference sequence). The CDR3 is 17 amino acids. The CDR3 loop is CASSDPRAAPTNEKLFF. CDR3 nucleotides: TGCGCCAGCAGTGACCCGAGGGCGGCCCCAACTAATGAAAAACTGTTTTTT.

V is TRBV5-1 and J is TRBJ1-2, with D possibly TRBD1 on 6 matching bases. Germline values: CDR1 SGHRS, CDR2 YFSETQ. V lost 0 bases, J lost 3 bases, and 18 bases lay in between. The CDR3 contains 17 residues. This chain's CDR3 is CASSLGPGTGSDYGYTF. CDR3 in DNA: TGCGCCAGCAGCTTGGGACCCGGTACAGGGTCCGACTATGGCTACACCTTC.

The genes are TRBV13 and TRBJ2-5, with D perhaps TRBD2 (5 bases). V dropped 4 bases and J dropped 4 bases, with 16 bases sitting between them. The CDR3 runs to 15 residues. Germline values: CDR1 PRHDT, CDR2 FYEKMQ (reference sequence). This chain's CDR3 is CASSSLTSLGETQYF. CDR3 nucleotide sequence: TGTGCCAGCAGCTCCCTTACTAGTTTGGGAGAGACCCAGTACTTC.

The chain joins TRBV7-6 to TRBJ2-2, with TRBD1 matching 8 bases. V lost 5 bases and J lost 0; bases outside the gene matches: 8. CDR1 and CDR2 from the germline V gene are SGHVS and FNYEAQ. This CDR3 contains 17 residues. The CDR3 DNA is TGTGCCAGCAGCCCTGGACAGGGTATCGCGAACACCGGGGAGCTGTTTTTT. Translated: CASSPGQGIANTGELFF.

The rearrangement uses TRBV28 and TRBJ1-6; D perhaps matches TRBD1 (6 bases). Germline V gene data show CDR1 as MDHEN and CDR2 as SYDVKM. Trimming took 8 bases from V and 7 from J, leaving 18 bases between them. The CDR3 has 15 amino acids. The CDR3: CASSEGGATNSPLHF. The CDR3 DNA follows: TGTGCCAGCTCCGAGGGGGGGGCAACGAATTCACCCCTCCACTTT.

V gene TRBV29-1 combines with J gene TRBJ1-1, with 9 bases aligning to TRBD1. The germline CDR1 and CDR2 sequences are SQVTM and ANQGSEA. The V and J ends lost 0 bases and 1 base, in that order; junction bases with no gene match: 12. CDR3 size: 18 residues. The CDR3 spells CSVEEARTGGSKNTEAFF. The DNA for the CDR3 is TGCAGCGTTGAAGAGGCACGCACAGGGGGCAGTAAGAACACTGAAGCTTTCTTT. The full variable domain, its missing parts supplied by reference TRBV29-1 and TRBJ1-1, is SAVISQKPSRDICQRGTSLTIQCQVDSQVTMMFWYRQQPGQSLTLIATANQGSEATYESGFVIDKFPISRPNLTFSTLTVSNMSPEDSSIYLCSVEEARTGGSKNTEAFFGQGTRLTVV.

The V gene is TRBV7-9, the J gene TRBJ2-5; 16 bases align to TRBD2. Germline assignment: CDR1 SEHNR and CDR2 FQNEAQ (reference sequence). The CDR3 length is 18 residues. Trimming cost V 3 bases and J 5 bases; bases outside gene matches: 9. The CDR3 reads CASSLGLAGGPEWETQYF. The CDR3 DNA sequence: TGTGCCAGCAGCTTGGGACTAGCGGGGGGGCCCGAGTGGGAGACCCAGTACTTC.

The chain joins TRBV14 to TRBJ1-2; 8 bases align to TRBD1. Germline CDR1 and CDR2: SGHDN and FVKESK. Unmatched junction bases numbered 6, after V lost 1 base and J lost 2 bases. The CDR3 length is 16 residues. The CDR3 DNA reads TGTGCCAGCAGCCAAGGTCCGGACAGGGCCAACTATGGCTACACCTTC. It specifies CASSQGPDRANYGYTF.

The V and J genes are TRBV7-9 and TRBJ1-5; D remains unclear. The germline V and J ends were trimmed by 1 base and 3 bases, with 7 bases remaining between them. The CDR3 is 14 residues long. CDR1 is SEHNR and CDR2 is FQNEAQ in the germline V gene (reference sequence). Written as DNA, the CDR3 is TGTGCCAGCAGCTTAGGTCAGTCCAATCAGCCCCAGCATTTT. As protein: CASSLGQSNQPQHF.

The CDR3 bases are TGTGCCAGCTCACCATACGTCATCGGTGGAGGACAGGCGTCTAACTCTGGAAACACCATATATTTT. Amino acids: CASSPYVIGGGQASNSGNTIYF. The chain is built from TRBV18 and TRBJ1-3, with TRBD1 matching over 7 bases. Losses at the gene ends were 2 bases for V and 0 bases for J; bases not matched to a gene: 22. The CDR3 has 22 amino acids. Germline V gives CDR1 KGHSH, CDR2 LQKENI.